This T cell receptor (beta chain) appears in the sequencing data of a study of CXCR3-negative and CXCR3-positive naive CD8 T cells. Study as a whole: Each library held about 1.5 +/- 0.3 million TRB reads, approximately 130 million in total.

The TRB libraries of cDNA were built by UMI-labeled 5' RACE. TCRdb re-called the 5' RACE reads and shows each CDR3 protein once, DNA omitted. This table lists approximately 10,000 distinct CDR3 sequences. This clonotype is called medium-sized (0.01 to 0.1%) based on its frequency. The receptor was derived from a human donor in good health. Some clones in this sample may be carry-over from other donors' samples. Sequencing was done on a sample of naive CXCR3- CD8+ T cells from blood. Subset denoted: CD45RO-CCR7+CD27+CD95- naive CD8+ T cells lacking CXCR3 (TNR3-).

The CDR3 sequence: CASSLGGSQETQYF. This rearrangement joins TRBV7-9 to TRBJ2-5. The CDR3 sequence is 14 residues long. Germline V gene data show CDR1 as SEHNR and CDR2 as FQNEAQ (reference sequence).